Sequencing of this T cell receptor beta chain was carried out in a study of blood T cell repertoires in COVID-19. In the study overall: There were acute and convalescent COVID-19 samples, and they came from the United States, Italy and Spain. From T cells, B-cell-depleted T cells, or PBMCs came the material, which was cDNA or gDNA.

The V segment lost 0 bases and the J segment 4 bases; nucleotides outside the gene matches: 3. The CDR3 has 14 amino acids. The germline V gene encodes CDR1 LGHDT and CDR2 YNNKEL (reference sequence). In Seattle, patients joined the study during active infection and were tracked longitudinally. The protocol was immunoSEQ multiplex PCR, while the TCRdb copy is restricted to in-frame clones and leaves out a portion. The sample has 100,000 to 150,000 clones, roughly 74% seen once. The chain employs TRBV3-1 (or the pseudogene TRBV3-2) and TRBJ2-7, with 7 bases matching TRBD1. The receptor comes from an elderly man with COVID-19, enrolled during active disease. The sequencing input was peripheral blood. CDR3 protein: CASSQETGTYEQYF. DNA for the CDR3: TGTGCCAGCAGCCAAGAGACAGGGACGTACGAGCAGTACTTC.